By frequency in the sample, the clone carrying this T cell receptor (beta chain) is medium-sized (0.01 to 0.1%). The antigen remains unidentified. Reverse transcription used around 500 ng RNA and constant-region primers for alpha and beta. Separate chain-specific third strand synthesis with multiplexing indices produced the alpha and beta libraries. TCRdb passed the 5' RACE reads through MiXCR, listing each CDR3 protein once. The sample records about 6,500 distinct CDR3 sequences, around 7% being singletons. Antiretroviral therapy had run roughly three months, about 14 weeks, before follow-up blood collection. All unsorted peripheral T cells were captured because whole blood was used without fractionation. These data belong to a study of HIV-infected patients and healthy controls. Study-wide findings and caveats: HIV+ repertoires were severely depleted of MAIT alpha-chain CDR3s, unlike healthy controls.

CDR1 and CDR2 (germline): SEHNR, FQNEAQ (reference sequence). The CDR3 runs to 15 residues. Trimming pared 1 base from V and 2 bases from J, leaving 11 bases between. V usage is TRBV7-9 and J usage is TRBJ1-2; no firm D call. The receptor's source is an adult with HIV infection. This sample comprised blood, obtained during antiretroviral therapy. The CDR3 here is CASSLGVDGNYGYTF. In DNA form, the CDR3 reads TGTGCCAGCAGCTTAGGCGTCGACGGAAACTATGGCTACACCTTC.